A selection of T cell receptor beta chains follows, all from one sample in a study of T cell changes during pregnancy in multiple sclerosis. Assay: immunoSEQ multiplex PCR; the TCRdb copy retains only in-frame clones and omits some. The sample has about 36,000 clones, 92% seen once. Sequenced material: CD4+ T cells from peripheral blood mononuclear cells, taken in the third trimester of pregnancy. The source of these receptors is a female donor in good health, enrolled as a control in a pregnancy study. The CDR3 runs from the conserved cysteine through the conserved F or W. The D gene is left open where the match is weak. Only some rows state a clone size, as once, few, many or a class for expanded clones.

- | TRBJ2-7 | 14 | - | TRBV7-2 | TGTGCCAGCAGCTTTGGGCCGAGCTCCTACGAGCAGTACTTC | CASSFGPSSYEQYF
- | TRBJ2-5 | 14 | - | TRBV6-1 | TGTGCCAGCAGTGAAGGTCTAGCGCCCGGGGCCCAGTACTTC | CASSEGLAPGAQYF
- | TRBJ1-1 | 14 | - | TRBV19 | TGTGCCAGTAGTATAGATCGGGGAAACACTGAAGCTTTCTTT | CASSIDRGNTEAFF
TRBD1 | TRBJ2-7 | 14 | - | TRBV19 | TGTGCCAGTGCCCCCAGGGGGCTTACCTACGAGCAGTACTTC | CASAPRGLTYEQYF
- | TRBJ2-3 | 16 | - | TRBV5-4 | TGTGCCAGCAGCTCCCCTGTAGGGGTCAGCACAGATACGCAGTATTTT | CASSSPVGVSTDTQYF
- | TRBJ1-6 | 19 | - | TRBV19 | TGTGCCAGTAGTATCCTCGGCCTCCAGGCCAGCTCCTATAATTCACCCCTCCACTTT | CASSILGLQASSYNSPLHF
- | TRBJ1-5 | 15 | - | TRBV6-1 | TGTGCCAGCAGTGAAATCCTGGCAGGCGGGCAGCCCCAGCATTTT | CASSEILAGGQPQHF
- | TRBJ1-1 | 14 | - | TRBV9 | TGTGCCAGCAGCCCAGGGGCCGCCGGTACTGAAGCTTTCTTT | CASSPGAAGTEAFF
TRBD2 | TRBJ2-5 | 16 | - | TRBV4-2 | TGTGCCAGCAGCCAAGATACACTAGCGGGGGGAGTGACCCAGTACTTC | CASSQDTLAGGVTQYF
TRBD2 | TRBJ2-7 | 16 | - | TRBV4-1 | TGCGCCAGCAGCCAAGAAGCTACTAGCGGGGGCTACGAGCAGTACTTC | CASSQEATSGGYEQYF
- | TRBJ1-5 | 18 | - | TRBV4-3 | TGCGCCAGCAGCCAAGGGATCGGGGGGCGTTCTGGCCCGCAGCCCCAGCATTTT | CASSQGIGGRSGPQPQHF
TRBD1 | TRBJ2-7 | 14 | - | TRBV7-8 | TGTGCCAGCAGCATGACAGGGGCAAGAGACGAGCAGTACTTC | CASSMTGARDEQYF
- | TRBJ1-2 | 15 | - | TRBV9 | TGTGCCAGCAGCGTAGAAAGGGGTGCAAACTATGGCTACACCTTC | CASSVERGANYGYTF
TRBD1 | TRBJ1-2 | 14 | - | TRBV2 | TGTGCCAGCAGGCCAGGGGGGACACACTATGGCTACACCTTC | CASRPGGTHYGYTF
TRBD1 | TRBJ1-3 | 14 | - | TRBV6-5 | TGTGCCAGCAGCCCAGGGACAGCTGGAAACACCATATATTTT | CASSPGTAGNTIYF
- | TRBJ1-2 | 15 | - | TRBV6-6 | TGTGCCAGCAGTTACTTGACGACAGTTTCCTATGGCTACACCTTC | CASSYLTTVSYGYTF
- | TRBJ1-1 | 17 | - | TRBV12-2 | TGTGCAAGTCGCTTAGAAGGGACAGAGACACTGAACACTGAAGCTTTCTTT | CASRLEGTETLNTEAFF
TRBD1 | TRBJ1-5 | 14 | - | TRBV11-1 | TGTGCCAGCAGCAGGACAGGGCTAAATCAGCCCCAGCATTTT | CASSRTGLNQPQHF
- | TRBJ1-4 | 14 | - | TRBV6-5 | TGTGCCAGCAGTTACCGGAGGGATAATGAAAAACTGTTTTTT | CASSYRRDNEKLFF
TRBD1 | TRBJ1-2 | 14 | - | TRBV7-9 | TGTGCCAGCAGCTCCGCAGGACAGGACTATGGCTACACCTTC | CASSSAGQDYGYTF
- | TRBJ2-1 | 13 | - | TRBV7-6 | TGTGCCAGCAGCGTCGGGGGATCTTTTCAGCAGTTCTTC | CASSVGGSFQQFF
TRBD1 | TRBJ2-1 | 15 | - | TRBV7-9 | TGTGCCAGCAGCTTAGTGGGCAGGGGGAGCAATGAGCAGTTCTTC | CASSLVGRGSNEQFF
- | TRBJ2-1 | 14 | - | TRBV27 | TGTGCCAGCAGTTTATCGAAGAGCAACAATGAGCAGTTCTTC | CASSLSKSNNEQFF
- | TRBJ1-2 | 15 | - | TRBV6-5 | TGTGCCAGCAGTTACCTCGGACAGAAGAACTATGGCTACACCTTC | CASSYLGQKNYGYTF
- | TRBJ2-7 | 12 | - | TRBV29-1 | TGCAGCTTCACAGGAATCTCCTACGAGCAGTACTTC | CSFTGISYEQYF
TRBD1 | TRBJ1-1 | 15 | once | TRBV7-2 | TGTGCCAGCAGCTCAACTCCGCGAGGGACAGGGGAAGCTTTCTTT | CASSSTPRGTGEAFF
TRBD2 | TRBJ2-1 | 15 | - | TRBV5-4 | TGTGCCAGCAGCTTGGTCACGGGGGGCTACAATGAGCAGTTCTTC | CASSLVTGGYNEQFF
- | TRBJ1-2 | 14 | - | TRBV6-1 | TGTGCCAGCAGACTGAGCGGGACAACTTATGGCTACACCTTC | CASRLSGTTYGYTF
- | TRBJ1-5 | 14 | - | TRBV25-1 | TGTGCCAGCAGTGAGCCTGGGCCCAATCAGCCCCAGCATTTT | CASSEPGPNQPQHF
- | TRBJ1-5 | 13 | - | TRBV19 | TGTGCCAGCGGGGTAAGCGTGAATCAGCCCCAGCATTTT | CASGVSVNQPQHF
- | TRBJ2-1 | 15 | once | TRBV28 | TGTGCCAGTTTCCGGGGTTCGAGCTCCTACAATGAGCAGTTCTTC | CASFRGSSSYNEQFF
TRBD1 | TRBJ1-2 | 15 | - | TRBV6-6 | TGTGCCAGCAGTTACTCGGGACAGGGACACTATGGCTACACCTTC | CASSYSGQGHYGYTF
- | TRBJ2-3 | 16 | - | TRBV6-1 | TGTGCCAGCAGTGAAGCGCGCGGGAATTGGGCAGATACGCAGTATTTT | CASSEARGNWADTQYF
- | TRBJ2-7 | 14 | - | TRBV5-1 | TGCGCCAGCAGCTTGAGCGGACTCCCCTACGAGCAGTACTTC | CASSLSGLPYEQYF
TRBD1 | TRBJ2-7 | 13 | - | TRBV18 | TGTGCCAGCTCACCAGAGGGGGCAGAAGAGCAGTACTTC | CASSPEGAEEQYF
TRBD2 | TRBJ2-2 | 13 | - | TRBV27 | TGTGCCAGCAGACGACTAGCAACCGGGGAGCTGTTTTTT | CASRRLATGELFF
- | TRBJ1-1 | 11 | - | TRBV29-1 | TGCAGCGTTGCTCTCGTTGGCGAAGCTTTCTTT | CSVALVGEAFF